This T cell receptor (beta chain) came from a study of blood T cell repertoires in COVID-19. Study at large: Sources were T cells, B-cell-depleted T cells, or PBMCs; the material itself was cDNA or gDNA.

Clones were sequenced by immunoSEQ multiplex PCR, and TCRdb holds only the in-frame ones, with some missing. The table includes over 600,000 clones, approximately 90% detected once. The CDR3 consists of 14 residues. In germline, CDR1 is MNHEY, CDR2 SMNVEV (reference sequence). With V trimmed by 5 bases and J by 4 bases, 5 bases remained unmatched. The chain links TRBV27 to TRBJ2-7; 10 bases align to TRBD1. This sequence originates from a woman between 18 and 30 years old with acute or convalescent COVID-19. The sequenced sample was peripheral blood. The CDR3 spells CASSAGTGAYEQYF. The CDR3 nucleotides read TGTGCCAGCAGTGCCGGGACAGGGGCTTACGAGCAGTACTTC.